This TCR beta chain was sequenced during a study of blood T cell repertoires in COVID-19. Study overall: The United States, Italy and Spain supplied acute and convalescent COVID-19 samples. Nucleic acid was either cDNA or gDNA, and it came from T cells, B-cell-depleted T cells, or PBMCs.

Germline CDR1 and CDR2: SGHKS and YYEKEE (reference sequence). This CDR3 is built from 14 residues. Trimming at V came to 4 bases and at J to 4 bases, leaving 3 bases not matched to a gene. This clone was observed a few times. This specimen includes other DNA sequences encoding the same CDR3. As processed by the authors: Amplified reference gene primers provided the basis for estimating nucleated cell counts. The table came from immunoSEQ multiplex PCR; TCRdb's copy has only in-frame clones and leaves some out. Clonal size and the V and J genes are those of that table, whereas D and trimming came from the DNA. The sample records about 160,000 clones, roughly 80% being singletons.

This chain links TRBV5-5 with TRBJ1-2, with 11 nucleotides matching TRBD1. The clonotype originates from a man in his sixties with acute or convalescent COVID-19. The sample was peripheral blood. DNA of the CDR3: TGTGCCAGCAGCGGGGGACAGGGGGGCTATGGCTACACCTTC. It translates to CASSGGQGGYGYTF.